This section outlines one TCR beta chain sequence together with its context. These data come from a study of control samples from healthy donors and cancer patients. This table comes from immunoSEQ multiplex PCR, and its TCRdb copy is limited to in-frame clones, with some not included. In the table there are 150,000 or so clones, roughly 94% of which are singletons. CDR1 is PRHDT, CDR2 FYEKMQ, per germline (reference sequence). Trimming stripped 5 bases from V and 2 bases from J, with 18 bases between. The CDR3 covers 16 residues. This clonotype was obtained from a man aged 35 to 55 in good health. The specimen sequenced was blood. The rearrangement links TRBV13 to TRBJ1-2, with a possible D match to TRBD1 (6 bases). CDR3 loop: CASSRAGGTGNYGYTF. In DNA, the CDR3 is TGTGCCAGCAGCCGAGCTGGGGGCACGGGGAACTATGGCTACACCTTC.